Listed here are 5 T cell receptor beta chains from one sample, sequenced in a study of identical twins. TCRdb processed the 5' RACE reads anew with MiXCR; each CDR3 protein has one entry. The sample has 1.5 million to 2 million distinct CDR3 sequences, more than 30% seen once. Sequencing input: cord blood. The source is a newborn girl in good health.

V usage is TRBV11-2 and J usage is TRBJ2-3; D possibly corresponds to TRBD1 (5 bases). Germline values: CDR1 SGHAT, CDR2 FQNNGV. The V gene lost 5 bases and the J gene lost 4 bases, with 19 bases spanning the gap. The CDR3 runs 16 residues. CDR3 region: CASSLIQAGSSDTQYF. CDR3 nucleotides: TGTGCCAGCAGCCTCATACAGGCTGGATCATCAGATACGCAGTATTTT.

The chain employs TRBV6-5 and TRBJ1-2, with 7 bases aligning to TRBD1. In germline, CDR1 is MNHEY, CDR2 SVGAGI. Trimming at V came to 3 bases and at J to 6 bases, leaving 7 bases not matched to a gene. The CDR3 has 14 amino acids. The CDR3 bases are TGTGCCAGCAGTTATTTAGGGACAGTGGATGGCTACACCTTC. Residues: CASSYLGTVDGYTF.

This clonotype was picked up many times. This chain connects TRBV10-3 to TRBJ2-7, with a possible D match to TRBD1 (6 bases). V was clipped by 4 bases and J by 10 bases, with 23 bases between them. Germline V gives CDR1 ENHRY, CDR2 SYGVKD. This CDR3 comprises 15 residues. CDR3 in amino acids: CAISAAGAKIVDQYF. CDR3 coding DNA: TGTGCCATCAGTGCCGCAGGGGCCAAGATCGTCGACCAGTACTTC.

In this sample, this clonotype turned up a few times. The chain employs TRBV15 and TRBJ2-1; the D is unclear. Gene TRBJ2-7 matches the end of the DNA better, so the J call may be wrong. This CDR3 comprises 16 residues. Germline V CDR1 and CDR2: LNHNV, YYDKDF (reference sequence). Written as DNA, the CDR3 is TGTGCCACCAGCAGAGAGGACCTGAGCTCCTACAATGAGCAGTACTTC. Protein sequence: CATSREDLSSYNEQYF.

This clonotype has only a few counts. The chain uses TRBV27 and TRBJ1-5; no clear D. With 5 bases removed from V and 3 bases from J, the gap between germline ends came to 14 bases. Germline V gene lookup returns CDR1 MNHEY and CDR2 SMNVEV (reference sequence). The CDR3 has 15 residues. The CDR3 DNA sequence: TGTGCCAGCAGTCCCCTTCGCGAGCTCAATCAGCCCCAGCATTTT. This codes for CASSPLRELNQPQHF.